These 23 T cell receptor beta chains were all obtained from the same sample, sequenced in a study of neurological immune-mediated disorders. TCRdb analysed the 5' RACE reads with MiXCR anew, one entry per CDR3 protein. Here the sample spans approximately 80,000 distinct CDR3 sequences, nearly 6% being singletons. Regarding time point: longitudinal time-point 2. The sample consisted of PBMCs. These receptors came from a woman aged 55-75 years with multiple sclerosis.

This clonotype was seen at least ten times. The chain combines TRBV20-1 with TRBJ2-2, with D hard to call. The CDR3 sequence is 15 residues long. The germline CDR1 and CDR2 sequences are DFQATT and SNEGSKA (reference sequence). V lost 0 bases and J 5 bases, leaving 13 bases between the germline ends. The CDR3 nucleotides are TGCAGTGCTAGAGATTTAGCCAGGTCGACCGGGGAGCTGTTTTTT. It translates to CSARDLARSTGELFF.

This clonotype was found many times. The chain joins TRBV7-9 to TRBJ2-6; possibly TRBD1 for D (6 bases). This CDR3 spans 16 amino acids. Germline V gene lookup returns CDR1 SEHNR and CDR2 FQNEAQ (reference sequence). Trimming left V 7 bases short and J 0 bases short, with 13 bases between. The CDR3, as DNA: TGTGCCAGCACAACACAGGGTTCCTCTGGGGCCAACGTCCTGACTTTC. This encodes CASTTQGSSGANVLTF.

This clonotype has at least ten counts. This chain connects TRBV12-3 or TRBV12-4 to TRBJ2-1, with a tentative D call TRBD2 (5 bases). The V end was cut by 1 base, the J end by 8 bases, with 9 bases between. The CDR3 length is 13 residues. CDR3 protein: CASSLGLPHEQFF. DNA of the CDR3: TGTGCCAGCAGTTTAGGACTACCCCATGAGCAGTTCTTC.

This clonotype was picked up a small number of times. The rearrangement joins TRBV5-6 to TRBJ1-5, with TRBD1 as a possible D gene (5 bases). Trimming took off 0 bases at V and 2 bases at J, with 9 bases between the two ends. CDR1 and CDR2 from the germline V gene are SGHDT and YYEEEE. This CDR3 contains 15 residues. The chain's CDR3 is CASSLERGGNQPQHF. The CDR3 nucleotides are TGTGCCAGCAGCTTGGAGAGGGGTGGCAATCAGCCCCAGCATTTT.

This clonotype came up many times. This chain joins TRBV7-2 and TRBJ1-2, with TRBD1 as a possible D gene (5 bases). CDR3 length equals 15 residues. V gave up 2 bases and J gave up 4 bases, with 14 bases separating them. The germline gives CDR1 SGHTA, CDR2 FQGNSA. CDR3 in amino acids: CASSLTRGRGYGYTF. For the CDR3, the DNA is TGTGCCAGCAGCTTAACTAGGGGCCGAGGCTATGGCTACACCTTC.

This clonotype was detected ten times or more. CDR3 sequence reads: CAWSVIGAGYEQYF. The DNA for the CDR3 is TGTGCCTGGAGTGTAATCGGGGCTGGGTACGAGCAGTACTTC. The chain couples TRBV30 to TRBJ2-7; either TRBD1 or TRBD2 may supply D (5 bases each). Germline V CDR1 and CDR2: GTSNPN, SVGIG (reference sequence). This CDR3 contains 14 residues. Trimming shortened V by 0 bases and J by 4 bases, and 13 bases separated the two germline ends.

This clonotype occurred many times. The chain links TRBV20-1 to TRBJ1-2, with TRBD1 as a possible D gene (6 bases). V lost 0 bases and J 13 bases, leaving 15 bases between the germline ends. The CDR3 is 12 residues long. Germline CDR1 reads DFQATT; CDR2 reads SNEGSKA (reference sequence). CDR3 sequence reads: CSARDPSQGSTF. Written as DNA, the CDR3 is TGCAGTGCTAGAGACCCCTCACAGGGATCCACCTTC.

The sample holds many counts of this clonotype. J is TRBJ2-3 and V is TRBV12-3 or TRBV12-4; D not certain. This CDR3 is built from 14 residues. Trimming removed 3 bases at V and 2 bases at J, with 9 bases between. CDR3 coding DNA: TGTGCCAGCAGTTTTTTATCCCTCACAGATACGCAGTATTTT. Protein sequence: CASSFLSLTDTQYF.

This clonotype was counted ten times or more. The chain uses TRBV6-5 and TRBJ1-2; D gene ambiguous. Germline lookup yields CDR1 MNHEY and CDR2 SVGAGI. Trimming took off 8 bases at V and 3 bases at J, with 13 bases between the two ends. CDR3 size: 13 residues. The CDR3 nucleotides are TGTGCCAGCCAAAGGACGGCGGACTATGGCTACACCTTC. It translates to CASQRTADYGYTF.

This sequence joins TRBV18 and TRBJ2-1; a possible D gene is TRBD2 (5 bases). This CDR3 is 16 amino acids long. CDR1 is KGHSH, CDR2 LQKENI, per germline. V was cut by 3 bases and J by 1 base, with 13 bases left in between. DNA for the CDR3: TGTGCCAGCTCACCTCAGGCGTCGGGATCCTACAATGAGCAGTTCTTC. It specifies CASSPQASGSYNEQFF.

The rearrangement links TRBV7-8 to TRBJ2-1; 8 bases map to TRBD1. After removal of 1 base from V and 4 bases from J, the junction contained 9 bases not matched to a gene. CDR3 length equals 17 residues. CDR1 SGHVS and CDR2 FQNEAQ come from the germline V gene. The CDR3 DNA is TGTGCCAGCAGCTTAGTTCACAGGACAGGGAGGTACAATGAGCAGTTCTTC. Translation gives CASSLVHRTGRYNEQFF.

This clonotype was recorded at least ten times. The gene calls are TRBV5-1 and TRBJ2-3, with 10 bases lining up with TRBD1. V shed 4 bases and J 3 bases; nucleotides not matched to a gene: 5. Germline V gene lookup returns CDR1 SGHRS and CDR2 YFSETQ. CDR3 length: 15 residues. CDR3 bases: TGCGCCAGCAGCGCAGACAGGGGGCATACAGATACGCAGTATTTT. This translates into CASSADRGHTDTQYF.

This clonotype was seen many times. The V and J genes are TRBV5-1 and TRBJ1-6; D is unresolved. CDR1 and CDR2 from the germline V gene are SGHRS and YFSETQ. The CDR3 spans 14 residues. V dropped 6 bases and J dropped 10 bases, with 17 bases sitting between them. The CDR3 DNA reads as TGCGCCAGCACCATGAATAGGCTAAGCTCACCCCTCCACTTT. Translation gives CASTMNRLSSPLHF. The full variable domain, its missing parts supplied by reference TRBV5-1 and TRBJ1-6, is KAGVTQTPRYLIKTRGQQVTLSCSPISGHRSVSWYQQTPGQGLQFLFEYFSETQRNKGNFPGRFSGRQFSNSRSEMNVSTLELGDSALYLCASTMNRLSSPLHFGNGTRLTVT.

At least ten counts were recorded for this clonotype. J is TRBJ2-7 and V is TRBV7-6; D tentatively fits TRBD1 or TRBD2 (6 bases each). Trimming shortened V by 2 bases and J by 6 bases, and 8 bases separated the two germline ends. Per germline, CDR1 SGHVS and CDR2 FNYEAQ. This CDR3 is built from 12 residues. Written as DNA, the CDR3 is TGTGCCAGCAGCTTACCGGGGGCCGAGCAGTACTTC. As protein: CASSLPGAEQYF.

This clonotype was recorded many times. The chain joins TRBV10-3 to TRBJ2-7; D is possibly TRBD1 (7 bases). CDR1 ENHRY and CDR2 SYGVKD come from the germline V gene. The CDR3 is 14 residues long. Trimming pared 5 bases from V and 5 bases from J, leaving 16 bases between. Here the CDR3 reads CAISLGGTVDEQYF. CDR3 in DNA: TGTGCCATCAGTCTAGGGGGGACAGTGGACGAGCAGTACTTC.

This clonotype was detected many times. The V and J genes are TRBV5-1 and TRBJ1-5, with D perhaps TRBD1 (5 bases). Germline CDR1 is SGHRS and CDR2 is YFSETQ. The V gene lost 4 bases and the J gene lost 3 bases, with 11 bases spanning the gap. The CDR3 loop spans 14 amino acids. The CDR3 here is CASSLGLNNQPQHF. In DNA, the CDR3 is TGCGCCAGCAGCCTGGGACTGAACAATCAGCCCCAGCATTTT.

This clonotype was counted many times. This chain joins TRBV29-1 and TRBJ1-4; TRBD1 matches 7 bases. Germline V gives CDR1 SQVTM, CDR2 ANQGSEA. Trimming at V came to 6 bases and at J to 13 bases, leaving 11 bases not matched to a gene. The CDR3 is 12 residues long. The CDR3 DNA follows: TGCAGCGTCCAAGGACAGGCGAGCTTACTGTTTTTT. It is translated as CSVQGQASLLFF. The variable domain in full, completed from reference TRBV29-1 and TRBJ1-4, reads SAVISQKPSRDICQRGTSLTIQCQVDSQVTMMFWYRQQPGQSLTLIATANQGSEATYESGFVIDKFPISRPNLTFSTLTVSNMSPEDSSIYLCSVQGQASLLFFGSGTQLSVL.

Many counts were recorded for this clonotype. The chain has TRBV20-1 and TRBJ1-2, with unresolved D. V was clipped by 3 bases and J by 3 bases, with 8 bases between them. Per the germline V gene, CDR1 is DFQATT and CDR2 is SNEGSKA (reference sequence). The CDR3 has 12 amino acids. The CDR3 region is CSARRSDYGYTF. In DNA form, the CDR3 reads TGCAGTGCTAGGAGGAGCGACTATGGCTACACCTTC.

This clonotype was counted at least ten times. The rearrangement joins TRBV20-1 to TRBJ1-1, with 9 bases lining up with TRBD1. The germline gives CDR1 DFQATT, CDR2 SNEGSKA (reference sequence). The length of the CDR3 is 12 residues. Trimming cost V 5 bases and J 9 bases; bases outside gene matches: 7. The CDR3, as DNA: TGCAGTGCTGACAGGGGGAACAACCAAGCTTTCTTT. Translating it yields CSADRGNNQAFF.

This clonotype was detected only a few times. V is TRBV11-3 and J is TRBJ2-5; maybe TRBD1 (7 bases). The CDR3 length is 15 residues. V was pared by 3 bases and J by 1 base, with 12 bases between. CDR1 and CDR2 (germline): SGHNT, YENEEA. The CDR3, as DNA: TGTGCCAGCAGCTTCGGCAGGGGGGCCCAAGAGACCCAGTACTTC. Translated: CASSFGRGAQETQYF.

This clonotype was counted many times. The chain has TRBV5-5 and TRBJ1-2; D is unclear. The CDR3 consists of 15 residues. V shed 1 base and J shed 2 bases, with 12 bases lying between them. Germline lookup yields CDR1 SGHKS and CDR2 YYEKEE (reference sequence). CDR3 nucleotides: TGTGCCAGCAGCTTGTTTGAAGGGAGCAACTATGGCTACACCTTC. Encoded protein: CASSLFEGSNYGYTF.

This clonotype was observed many times. This chain connects TRBV21-1 to TRBJ2-2; TRBD1 is the table's D call, not checked against the DNA. TRBV21-1 is a known pseudogene. The CDR3 covers 15 residues. This CDR3 reads CASDGDRENTGELFF. In DNA, the CDR3 is TGTGCCAGCGACGGGGACAGGGAAAACACCGGGGAGCTGTTTTTT.

This clonotype was detected many times. The chain combines TRBV5-1 with TRBJ2-3; D call uncertain. Germline loops: CDR1 SGHRS, CDR2 YFSETQ. The CDR3 totals 15 residues. Trimming cost V 1 base and J 0 bases, with 9 bases left between them. The CDR3 spells CASSLHGSSTDTQYF. In DNA, the CDR3 is TGCGCCAGCAGCTTGCACGGATCTAGCACAGATACGCAGTATTTT.